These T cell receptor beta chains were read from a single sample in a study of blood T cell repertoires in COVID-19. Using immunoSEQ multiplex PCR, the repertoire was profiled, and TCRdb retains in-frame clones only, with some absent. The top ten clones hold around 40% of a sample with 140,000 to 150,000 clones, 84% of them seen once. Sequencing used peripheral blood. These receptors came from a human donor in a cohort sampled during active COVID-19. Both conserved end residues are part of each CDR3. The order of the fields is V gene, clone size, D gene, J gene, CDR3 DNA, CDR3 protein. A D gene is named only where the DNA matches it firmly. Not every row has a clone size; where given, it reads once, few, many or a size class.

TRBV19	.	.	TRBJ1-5	TGTGCCAGTAGTATGAGTAGCAATCAGCCCCAGCATTTT	CASSMSSNQPQHF
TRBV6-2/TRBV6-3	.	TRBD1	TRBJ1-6	TGTGCCAGCAGCCCCTGGACAGGGATCGTTGGTTCACCCCTCCACTTT	CASSPWTGIVGSPLHF
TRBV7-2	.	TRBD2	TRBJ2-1	TGTGCCAGCAGGGAGCCGGGAGGGGGGCCGGGATACAATGAGCAGTTCTTC	CASREPGGGPGYNEQFF
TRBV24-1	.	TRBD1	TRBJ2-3	TGTGCCACCAGTGATGCCTCCGGGACAGGGGTGTCAGATACGCAGTATTTT	CATSDASGTGVSDTQYF
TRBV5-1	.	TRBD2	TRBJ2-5	TGCGCCAGCAGCTTCAGGCCCCTAGCGGGGGATAAAGAGACCCAGTACTTC	CASSFRPLAGDKETQYF
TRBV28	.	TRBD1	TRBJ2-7	TGTGCCAGCAACCTCGGACAGGGGCGAACCTACGAGCAGTACTTC	CASNLGQGRTYEQYF
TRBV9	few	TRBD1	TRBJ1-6	TGTGCCAGCAGCGTAGGAGGAGGGGGACAGCTGGGTTCACCCCTCCACTTT	CASSVGGGGQLGSPLHF
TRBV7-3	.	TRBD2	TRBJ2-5	TGTGCCAGCAGCTTAACGTACAGCGGGGGGCAAGAGACCCAGTACTTC	CASSLTYSGGQETQYF
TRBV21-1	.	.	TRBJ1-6	TGTGCCAGCGGGCGGGGATCACCCCTCCACTTT	CASGRGSPLHF
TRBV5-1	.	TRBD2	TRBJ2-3	TGCGCCAGCAGCTCACCTCCCGGGAGGAGTGAGATGTCAGCGGGCGGGGATACGCAGTATTTT	CASSSPPGRSEMSAGGDTQYF
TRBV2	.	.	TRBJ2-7	TGTGCCAGCAGGAGGGGGTCCCTAGACGAGCAGTACTTC	CASRRGSLDEQYF
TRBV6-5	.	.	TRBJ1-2	TGTGCCAGCAGGTTCGACAGGAACTATGGCTACACCTTC	CASRFDRNYGYTF
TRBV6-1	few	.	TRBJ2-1	TGTGCCAGCAGTGATGTAGTTGTAAGCTCCTACAATGAGCAGTTCTTC	CASSDVVVSSYNEQFF
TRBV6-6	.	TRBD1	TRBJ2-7	TGTGCCAGCAGCTGGACAGGAATCGAGCAGTACTTC	CASSWTGIEQYF
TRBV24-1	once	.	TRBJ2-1	TGTGCCACCAGTGATGCACGCCCGGACAATGAGCAGTTCTTC	CATSDARPDNEQFF
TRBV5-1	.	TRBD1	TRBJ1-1	TGCGCCAGCAGCGGGACAGGGGATACTGAAGCTTTCTTT	CASSGTGDTEAFF
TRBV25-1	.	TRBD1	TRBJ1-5	TGTGCCAGCAGTGAAATTCCCCCTGGGACAGGACTTAATCAGCCCCAGCATTTT	CASSEIPPGTGLNQPQHF
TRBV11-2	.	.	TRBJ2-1	TGTGCCAGCACCATGGACAGGAGGGGCAATGAGCAGTTCTTC	CASTMDRRGNEQFF
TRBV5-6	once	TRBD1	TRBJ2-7	TGTGCCAGCAGCTGGAAGGGACAGGGGCTAGTGGGCGAGCAGTACTTC	CASSWKGQGLVGEQYF
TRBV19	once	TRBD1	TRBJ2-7	TGTGCCAGTAGTCGTCCCGGGACAGGAGCCTACGAGCAGTACTTC	CASSRPGTGAYEQYF
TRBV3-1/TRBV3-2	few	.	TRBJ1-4	TGTGCCAGCAGCCAAGCCGGACAGTCCGAAAAACTGTTTTTT	CASSQAGQSEKLFF
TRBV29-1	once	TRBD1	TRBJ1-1	TGCAGCGTTACCGGGACAGGGGGTCCCACTGAAGCTTTCTTT	CSVTGTGGPTEAFF
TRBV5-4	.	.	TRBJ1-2	TGTGCCAGCAAATCGACAGGACTTTATGGCTACACCTTC	CASKSTGLYGYTF
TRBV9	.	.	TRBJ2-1	TGTGCCAGCAGCGTAGTCTCCCGGGGCTCCTACAATGAGCAGTTCTTC	CASSVVSRGSYNEQFF
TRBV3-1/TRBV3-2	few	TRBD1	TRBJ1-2	TGTGCCAGCAGCCATGGACAGGGGGCCTCGTATGGCTACACCTTC	CASSHGQGASYGYTF
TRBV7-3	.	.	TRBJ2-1	TGTGCCAGCAGCCGAGGGAGTTACAATGAGCAGTTCTTC	CASSRGSYNEQFF
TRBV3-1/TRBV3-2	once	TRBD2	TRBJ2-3	TGTGCCAGCAGCCAAGGGCGGGGGGGCAGTCTAGATACGCAGTATTTT	CASSQGRGGSLDTQYF
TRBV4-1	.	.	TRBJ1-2	TGCGCCAGCAGCCAACACACAGGGTTGGACTATGGCTACACCTTC	CASSQHTGLDYGYTF
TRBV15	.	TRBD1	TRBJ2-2	TGTGCCACCAGCAGACTCTGGGACAGGCGGGGCACCGGGGAGCTGTTTTTT	CATSRLWDRRGTGELFF
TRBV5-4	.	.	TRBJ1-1	TGTGCCAGCAGCGGGAGCATGAACACTGAAGCTTTCTTT	CASSGSMNTEAFF
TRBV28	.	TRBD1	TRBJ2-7	TGTGCCAGCAGTTCGGGACAGGGCCCCTACGAGCAGTACTTC	CASSSGQGPYEQYF
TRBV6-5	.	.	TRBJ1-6	TGTGCCAGCAGTAGAGACAGCCTAGTTTCGGCCCTCCACTTT	CASSRDSLVSALHF
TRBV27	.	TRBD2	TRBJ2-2	TGTGCCAGCAGACCCCGGACTAGCGGGGGGGAAACCGGGGAGCTGTTTTTT	CASRPRTSGGETGELFF
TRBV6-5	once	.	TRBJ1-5	TGTGCCAGCAGTTACTCGAACGGGGCGGGACAGCCCCAGCATTTT	CASSYSNGAGQPQHF
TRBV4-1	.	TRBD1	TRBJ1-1	TGCGCCAGCACCCTTCAGGGGGGCACTGAAGCTTTCTTT	CASTLQGGTEAFF
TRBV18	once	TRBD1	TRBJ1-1	TGTGCCAGCTCACCCGGAGGAAGGGGGCGATTTGAAGCTTTCTTT	CASSPGGRGRFEAFF
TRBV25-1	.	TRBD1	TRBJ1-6	TGTGCCAGCAGTCCCGCCCTGACAGGGCGGGGTTCACCCCTCCACTTT	CASSPALTGRGSPLHF
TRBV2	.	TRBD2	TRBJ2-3	TGTGCCAGCAGTGAACTCATAGCGGGGGGGCCTAGAGATACGCAGTATTTT	CASSELIAGGPRDTQYF
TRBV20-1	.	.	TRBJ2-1	TGCAGTGCTAGTGCGAGCTCCTACAATGAGCAGTTCTTC	CSASASSYNEQFF
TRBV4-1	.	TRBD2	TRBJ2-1	TGCGCCAGCAGCCCACTTGGGACTAGCGTCTCCTACAATGAGCAGTTCTTC	CASSPLGTSVSYNEQFF
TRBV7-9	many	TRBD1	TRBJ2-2	TGTGCCAGCAGGCTCACAGGGGACACCGGGGAGCTGTTTTTT	CASRLTGDTGELFF
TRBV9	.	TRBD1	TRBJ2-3	TGTGCCAGCACCCTGACAGGGGCCCCCACAGATACGCAGTATTTT	CASTLTGAPTDTQYF
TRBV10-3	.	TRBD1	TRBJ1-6	TGTGCCATCAGCCCTCGGGACAGTCAAAATTCACCCCTCCACTTT	CAISPRDSQNSPLHF
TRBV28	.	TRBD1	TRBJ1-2	TGTGCCAGCAGCCCCGGCGGCAGGGGGAGTGGCTACACCTTC	CASSPGGRGSGYTF
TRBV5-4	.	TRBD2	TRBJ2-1	TGTGCCAGCAGCTCGACTAGCGGGGTCCACAATGAGCAGTTCTTC	CASSSTSGVHNEQFF
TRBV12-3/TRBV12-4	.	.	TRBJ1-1	TGTGCCAGCAGCCAGGACAGATGGGCTTTCTTT	CASSQDRWAFF
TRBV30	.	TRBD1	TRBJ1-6	TGTGCCTGGCGGACCCGGGACAGGACAGACAAGGGTTCACCCCTCCACTTT	CAWRTRDRTDKGSPLHF
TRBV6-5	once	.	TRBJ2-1	TGTGCCAGCAGGTGGAGCTCCTACAATGAGCAGTTCTTC	CASRWSSYNEQFF
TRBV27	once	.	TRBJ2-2	TGTGCCAGCAGTTTACGGCAGGCGAACACCGGGGAGCTGTTTTTT	CASSLRQANTGELFF
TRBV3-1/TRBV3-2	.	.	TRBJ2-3	TGTGCCAGCAGCCAAGTGGCAGGGTACACAGATACGCAGTATTTT	CASSQVAGYTDTQYF
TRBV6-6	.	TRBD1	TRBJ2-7	TGTGCCAGCAGTTACAGGACAGGCCAGACCTACGAGCAGTACTTC	CASSYRTGQTYEQYF
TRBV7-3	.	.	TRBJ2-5	TGTGCCAGCAGCCCTTCGAGCGAGACCCAGTACTTC	CASSPSSETQYF
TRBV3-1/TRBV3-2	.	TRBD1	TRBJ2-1	TGTGCCAGCAGCGAAGACAGGGGTAGGGATGAGCAGTTCTTC	CASSEDRGRDEQFF
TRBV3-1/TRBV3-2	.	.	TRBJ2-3	TGTGCCAGCAGCCAAGAATCCTGGCTCGCAGATACGCAGTATTTT	CASSQESWLADTQYF
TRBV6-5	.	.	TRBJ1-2	TGTGCCAGCAGTACGGGGAACTATGGCTACACCTTC	CASSTGNYGYTF